Below are 18 T cell receptor beta chains sequenced from a single sample in a study of cytomegalovirus exposure and HLA in healthy donors. Generated by immunoSEQ multiplex PCR, the TCRdb table keeps only in-frame clones and is missing some. The table has some 140,000 clones, 86% seen once. The specimen was PBMCs. These receptors were obtained from a man aged 18 to 30 in good health and CMV-seropositive.

V and J are TRBV27 and TRBJ2-1, with a possible D match to TRBD2 (5 bases). Trimming took off 8 bases at V and 0 bases at J, with 11 bases between the two ends. The CDR3 spans 14 residues. Looked up from germline, CDR1 is MNHEY and CDR2 is SMNVEV (reference sequence). The CDR3 coding sequence is TGTGCCAGCCTCCCCAGCGGCTCCTACAATGAGCAGTTCTTC. This sequence encodes CASLPSGSYNEQFF.

CDR3 DNA sequence: TGTGCCAGCAGTTCTTTGACAAGGTCGAACACTGAAGCTTTCTTT. Translated: CASSSLTRSNTEAFF. J is TRBJ1-1 and V is TRBV27, with D unclear. The V and J ends lost 4 bases and 1 base respectively, with 13 bases between them. Germline lookup yields CDR1 MNHEY and CDR2 SMNVEV (reference sequence). The CDR3 contains 15 residues.

The chain has TRBV19 and TRBJ2-7, with 7 bases fitting TRBD1. V was pared by 1 base and J by 1 base, with 7 bases of the junction left unmatched. This CDR3 has 16 residues. Germline V gene data show CDR1 as LNHDA and CDR2 as SQIVND (reference sequence). The CDR3 sequence: CASSIVLTGSSYEQYF. The CDR3 DNA is TGTGCCAGTAGTATAGTCCTGACAGGGTCGTCCTACGAGCAGTACTTC.

V usage is TRBV14 and J usage is TRBJ2-3, with a possible D match to TRBD2 (6 bases). Germline CDR1 and CDR2: SGHDN and FVKESK. The CDR3 totals 17 residues. Trimming removed 0 bases from V and 4 bases from J, with 17 bases in between. The CDR3 nucleotides are TGTGCCAGCAGCCAAGATCGAGGTAGCGGCCGCGCAGATACGCAGTATTTT. Translating gives CASSQDRGSGRADTQYF.

The V and J genes are TRBV10-3 and TRBJ2-3; a possible D gene is TRBD2 (6 bases). The CDR3 is made up of 17 amino acids. The germline V gene has CDR1 ENHRY and CDR2 SYGVKD. The V end was cut by 0 bases, the J end by 2 bases, with 15 bases between. The CDR3 region is CAISESRTGVSTDTQYF. In nucleotides, the CDR3 is TGTGCCATCAGTGAGTCAAGGACGGGAGTATCCACAGATACGCAGTATTTT.

The chain links TRBV29-1 to TRBJ2-7; possible D gene TRBD2, 6 bases. Trimming took off 6 bases at V and 0 bases at J, with 18 bases between the two ends. CDR3 length: 15 amino acids. Per germline, CDR1 SQVTM and CDR2 ANQGSEA. The CDR3 loop reads CSVGAGTADSYEQYF. In DNA, the CDR3 is TGCAGCGTCGGAGCCGGGACTGCCGACTCCTACGAGCAGTACTTC.

CDR3 region: CASKPGSNQPQHF. As DNA, the CDR3 is TGTGCCAGCAAGCCCGGGAGCAATCAGCCCCAGCATTTT. The V and J genes are TRBV6-5 and TRBJ1-5; D not resolved. The ends were cut back, 7 bases at V and 1 base at J, with 8 bases in the middle. CDR1 and CDR2 (germline): MNHEY, SVGAGI. There are 13 residues in the CDR3.

V gene TRBV6-5 combines with J gene TRBJ2-1; no reliable D call. Trimming took 0 bases from V and 7 from J, leaving 4 bases between them. The length of the CDR3 is 12 residues. Germline V gene data show CDR1 as MNHEY and CDR2 as SVGAGI. CDR3 nucleotide sequence: TGTGCCAGCAGTTACTCTAGTAATGAGCAGTTCTTC. Translated: CASSYSSNEQFF.

The chain employs TRBV18 and TRBJ1-1; a possible D gene is TRBD1 (6 bases). This CDR3 is built from 15 residues. The germline V gene encodes CDR1 KGHSH and CDR2 LQKENI. Trimming removed 3 bases from V and 7 bases from J, with 18 bases in between. DNA for the CDR3: TGTGCCAGCTCACCTGACAGGACAGCTTATGGTGAAGCTTTCTTT. Amino acids: CASSPDRTAYGEAFF.

This rearrangement joins TRBV30 to TRBJ1-1; TRBD1 matches 8 bases. Trimming cost V 4 bases and J 2 bases; bases outside gene matches: 12. In germline, CDR1 is GTSNPN, CDR2 SVGIG (reference sequence). CDR3 length equals 16 residues. The DNA of the CDR3 is TGTGCCTGGAACCCGGATTCAGGGGGCGCAAACACTGAAGCTTTCTTT. It is translated as CAWNPDSGGANTEAFF.

The rearrangement links TRBV4-3 to TRBJ1-5; TRBD1 matches 8 bases. Trimming removed 4 bases from V and 6 bases from J; junction bases left unmatched: 8. Germline V gene sequence: CDR1 LGHNA, CDR2 YSLEER. The length of the CDR3 is 15 residues. CDR3 loop: CASSLDRATSQPQHF. The CDR3 DNA reads as TGCGCCAGCAGCCTGGACAGGGCAACGAGTCAGCCCCAGCATTTT.

The chain is built from TRBV6-1 and TRBJ2-1; the match to TRBD2 covers 10 bases. V was clipped by 4 bases and J by 9 bases; unmatched bases: 15. The CDR3 is made up of 17 amino acids. CDR1 and CDR2 from the germline V gene are MNHNS and SASEGT. The CDR3, as DNA: TGTGCCAGCAGTGCGGCGTTAGCGGGAGGAACGGCGGGTGAGCAGTTCTTC. Translating it yields CASSAALAGGTAGEQFF.

The rearrangement joins TRBV9 to TRBJ2-2, with TRBD2 matching 8 bases. The germline V gene has CDR1 SGDLS and CDR2 YYNGEE. The CDR3 loop spans 14 amino acids. The V segment lost 5 bases and the J segment 0 bases; nucleotides outside the gene matches: 0. CDR3 region: CASRGLANTGELFF. The CDR3 DNA sequence: TGTGCCAGCAGGGGACTAGCGAACACCGGGGAGCTGTTTTTT.

The gene calls are TRBV30 and TRBJ1-1; possible D gene TRBD1, 5 bases. The CDR3 sequence is 16 residues long. CDR1 is GTSNPN, CDR2 SVGIG, per germline (reference sequence). V was shortened by 3 bases and J by 4 bases, with 21 bases between the two germline ends. The DNA for the CDR3 is TGTGCCTGGAGGGGTTTGGGGAGGGGCCATTCCACTGAAGCTTTCTTT. It yields the protein CAWRGLGRGHSTEAFF.

The chain has TRBV5-6 and TRBJ1-6, with a tentative D call TRBD1 (6 bases). From germline, CDR1 is SGHDT and CDR2 YYEEEE. The CDR3 is 15 residues long. V dropped 5 bases and J dropped 8 bases, with 17 bases sitting between them. The CDR3 DNA follows: TGTGCCAGCAGTTCCTCACAGGGCCGGGATTCACCCCTCCACTTT. It specifies CASSSSQGRDSPLHF.

The chain links TRBV11-2 to TRBJ2-7; D possibly corresponds to TRBD1 (5 bases). CDR1 is SGHAT, CDR2 FQNNGV, per germline. The CDR3 has 13 residues. V was shortened by 7 bases and J by 1 base, with 11 bases between the two germline ends. The CDR3 is CASIKGNSYEQYF. CDR3 nucleotide sequence: TGTGCCAGCATTAAGGGGAATTCCTACGAGCAGTACTTC. The whole variable domain, remainder taken from reference TRBV11-2 and TRBJ2-7, is EAGVAQSPRYKIIEKRQSVAFWCNPISGHATLYWYQQILGQGPKLLIQFQNNGVVDDSQLPKDRFSAERLKGVDSTLKIQPAKLEDSAVYLCASIKGNSYEQYFGPGTRLTVT.

This CDR3 is CASSVEGRGPPYEQYF. In DNA, the CDR3 is TGTGCCAGCAGCGTAGAGGGCAGGGGGCCCCCCTACGAGCAGTACTTC. V usage is TRBV9 and J usage is TRBJ2-7, with 8 bases fitting TRBD1. The CDR3 has 16 amino acids. V lost 0 bases to trimming and J lost 2 bases; unmatched junction nucleotides: 7. Germline loops: CDR1 SGDLS, CDR2 YYNGEE.

This chain joins TRBV25-1 and TRBJ2-3; 12 bases fit TRBD2. Germline values: CDR1 MGHDK, CDR2 SYGVNS. The V segment lost 6 bases and the J segment 2 bases; nucleotides outside the gene matches: 3. This CDR3 region has 15 residues. The CDR3 region has the DNA TGTGCCAGCAGGACTAGCGGGGGACCCACAGATACGCAGTATTTT. Its translation is CASRTSGGPTDTQYF. Using reference TRBV25-1 and TRBJ2-3 for the parts outside the CDR3, the full variable domain is EADIYQTPRYLVIGTGKKITLECSQTMGHDKMYWYQQDPGMELHLIHYSYGVNSTEKGDLSSESTVSRIRTEHFPLTLESARPSHTSQYLCASRTSGGPTDTQYFGPGTRLTVL.